Sequencing of this T cell receptor (beta chain) was carried out in a study of blood T cell repertoires in COVID-19. Background on the study: The analysed material was cDNA or gDNA that came from T cells, B-cell-depleted T cells, or PBMCs.

Trimming took off 3 bases at V and 4 bases at J, with 17 bases between the two ends. The CDR3 consists of 16 residues. Germline-derived CDR1 and CDR2 are MDHEN and SYDVKM. The study drew participants aged about 18 to 89 years from about two dozen US areas. Profiled with immunoSEQ multiplex PCR; TCRdb holds only in-frame clones, not every one. The sample holds around 290,000 clones, roughly 86% seen once. Sequencing was carried out using PBMCs or T cells enriched from blood (not recorded which). The receptor was derived from a woman aged 25 to 45 who had recovered from COVID-19. This sequence joins TRBV28 and TRBJ2-3, with a possible D match to TRBD1 (7 bases). DNA for the CDR3: TGTGCCAGCAGTTTTTGGGAGGACAGGAGCTCAGATACGCAGTATTTT. Residues: CASSFWEDRSSDTQYF.